These 24 T cell receptor beta chains were all obtained from the same sample, sequenced in a study of PD-L1 blockade in urothelial cancer. Measured with immunoSEQ multiplex PCR; TCRdb has only the in-frame clones, and not every one. The sample holds around 93,000 clones, approximately 87% seen once. The time point was: peripheral blood 6 weeks after treatment start. The material sequenced was PBMCs, taken around atezolizumab (anti-PD-L1) treatment. The receptors here all came from a man aged 65 to 79 with urothelial cancer.

This chain links TRBV18 with TRBJ2-7; 8 bases are shared with TRBD1. V lost 4 bases and J lost 7; bases outside the gene matches: 3. This CDR3 is 12 amino acids long. CDR1 and CDR2 from the germline V gene are KGHSH and LQKENI. DNA of the CDR3: TGTGCCAGCTCACTAGGACAGGGTGAGCAGTACTTC. As protein: CASSLGQGEQYF.

This clone was observed once. The chain joins TRBV19 to TRBJ1-2; 10 bases map to TRBD1. This CDR3 spans 15 amino acids. Germline values: CDR1 LNHDA, CDR2 SQIVND (reference sequence). The ends lost 6 bases at V and 4 bases at J; junction bases unmatched: 8. CDR3 in DNA: TGTGCCAGTAGCCAATCGACAGGGGGCATCTATGGCTACACCTTC. It encodes CASSQSTGGIYGYTF.

This clone was observed once. The V call is TRBV5-1, the J call TRBJ2-1, with 11 nucleotides matching TRBD2. In germline, CDR1 is SGHRS, CDR2 YFSETQ. V lost 7 bases and J lost 6; bases outside the gene matches: 9. This CDR3 contains 15 residues. For the CDR3, the DNA is TGCGCCAGCGGGCTACTAGCGGGAGACGGCAATGAGCAGTTCTTC. Its translation is CASGLLAGDGNEQFF.

As to this clone: It is unclear where the CDR3 begins or ends on the DNA, so no DNA is shown, and the CDR3 is as TCRdb lists it. This chain links TRBV11-3 with TRBJ1-2; the table's D gene call, TRBD1, was not cross checked with the DNA. Looked up from germline, CDR1 is SGHNT and CDR2 is YENEEA. The length of the CDR3 is 13 amino acids, counting both ends. CDR3 protein: CASSFGQGSGDTF.

The chain has TRBV15 and TRBJ2-5; 9 nucleotides align to TRBD2. The CDR3 sequence is 15 residues long. With 5 bases clipped from V and 2 bases from J, the junction kept 6 bases outside the gene matches. Germline V CDR1 and CDR2: LNHNV, YYDKDF (reference sequence). CDR3 protein: CATSAGGAGQETQYF. The CDR3 DNA follows: TGTGCCACCAGCGCGGGGGGGGCTGGGCAAGAGACCCAGTACTTC.

The chain uses TRBV15 and TRBJ2-3, with TRBD1 matching 8 bases. J gave up 8 bases and V 0 bases, and 1 base lay outside the gene matches. CDR1 LNHNV and CDR2 YYDKDF come from the germline V gene (reference sequence). This CDR3 comprises 13 residues. The CDR3 is CATSRDQGATQYF. For the CDR3, the DNA is TGTGCCACCAGCAGAGATCAGGGGGCTACGCAGTATTTT.

J is TRBJ1-1 and V is TRBV5-1; 8 bases fit TRBD1. CDR1 and CDR2 (germline): SGHRS, YFSETQ. CDR3 length: 16 amino acids. The ends lost 4 bases at V and 4 bases at J; junction bases unmatched: 12. The CDR3 DNA sequence: TGCGCCAGCAGCCCCGGGACAGGCGAGGGGAGCACTGAAGCTTTCTTT. Protein product: CASSPGTGEGSTEAFF.

The V gene is TRBV19, the J gene TRBJ1-2; D perhaps matches TRBD1 (6 bases). Germline lookup yields CDR1 LNHDA and CDR2 SQIVND (reference sequence). The V gene lost 0 bases and the J gene lost 4 bases, with 21 bases spanning the gap. The CDR3 extends over 18 amino acids. CDR3 residues: CASSIDNGEQGAFYGYTF. The DNA for the CDR3 is TGTGCCAGTAGTATAGATAATGGAGAACAGGGAGCCTTCTATGGCTACACCTTC.

The chain carries TRBV19 and TRBJ1-2; D not certain. The CDR3 totals 14 residues. V shed 5 bases and J shed 4 bases, with 14 bases lying between them. Germline CDR1 is LNHDA and CDR2 is SQIVND (reference sequence). The CDR3 nucleotides read TGTGCCAGTAGTCGGGATTCGGTCGGCTATGGCTACACCTTC. This translates into CASSRDSVGYGYTF. The whole variable domain, remainder taken from reference TRBV19 and TRBJ1-2, is DGGITQSPKYLFRKEGQNVTLSCEQNLNHDAMYWYRQDPGQGLRLIYYSQIVNDFQKGDIAEGYSVSREKKESFPLTVTSAQKNPTAFYLCASSRDSVGYGYTFGSGTRLTVV.

V usage is TRBV30 and J usage is TRBJ1-2; perhaps TRBD1 as D (6 bases). The CDR3 sequence is 12 residues long. Trimming stripped 3 bases from V and 7 bases from J, with 12 bases between. Germline CDR1 and CDR2: GTSNPN and SVGIG (reference sequence). The CDR3 bases are TGTGCCTGGAGGCAGGGGACACTTGGCTACACCTTC. It codes for CAWRQGTLGYTF.

V and J are TRBV14 and TRBJ1-1, with D possibly being TRBD1 (6 bases). V was cut by 4 bases and J by 9 bases, with 15 bases left in between. From germline, CDR1 is SGHDN and CDR2 FVKESK. This CDR3 is built from 13 residues. For the CDR3, the DNA is TGTGCCAGCAGCCGGGGGGGCCAGGGCCAAGCTTTCTTT. This translates into CASSRGGQGQAFF.

The count of this clone is one. The rearrangement links TRBV2 to TRBJ1-5, with D possibly being TRBD1 (5 bases). This CDR3 spans 16 amino acids. Germline lookup yields CDR1 SNHLY and CDR2 FYNNEI. Trimming left V 3 bases short and J 0 bases short, with 12 bases between. The CDR3 coding sequence is TGTGCCAGCAGTGAGGGTCGAACAGGTAGCAATCAGCCCCAGCATTTT. Translation: CASSEGRTGSNQPQHF.

This chain joins TRBV10-3 and TRBJ2-2, with 8 nucleotides matching TRBD1. Trimming took 4 bases from V and 5 from J; bases not matched to a gene: 6. CDR3 length: 15 amino acids. Germline CDR1 ENHRY, CDR2 SYGVKD. CDR3 protein: CAISVPGGATGELFF. CDR3 sequence (DNA): TGTGCCATCAGTGTACCAGGGGGCGCGACCGGGGAGCTGTTTTTT.

The chain couples TRBV11-1 to TRBJ2-5; 11 nucleotides agree with TRBD1. The CDR3 length is 15 residues. Trimming took 5 bases from V and 5 from J; bases not matched to a gene: 7. Germline assignment: CDR1 SGHAT and CDR2 FQDESV (reference sequence). The CDR3 protein is CASSPRTGGWETQYF. The CDR3 DNA reads TGTGCCAGCAGCCCGAGGACAGGGGGCTGGGAGACCCAGTACTTC.

The chain joins TRBV18 to TRBJ2-1, with D tentatively TRBD2 (6 bases). This CDR3 has 13 residues. The V and J ends lost 0 bases and 10 bases respectively, with 10 bases between them. Germline loops: CDR1 KGHSH, CDR2 LQKENI. CDR3 in amino acids: CASSPPNLAEQFF. The CDR3 coding sequence is TGTGCCAGCTCACCACCGAACCTAGCGGAGCAGTTCTTC. Full variable domain (rest looked up from reference TRBV18 and TRBJ2-1): NAGVMQNPRHLVRRRGQEARLRCSPMKGHSHVYWYRQLPEEGLKFMVYLQKENIIDESGMPKERFSAEFPKEGPSILRIQQVVRGDSAAYFCASSPPNLAEQFFGPGTRLTVL.

This chain connects TRBV19 to TRBJ2-1; no reliable D call. V shed 3 bases and J shed 6 bases, with 6 bases lying between them. This CDR3 has 12 residues. Germline values: CDR1 LNHDA, CDR2 SQIVND (reference sequence). The CDR3, as DNA: TGTGCCAGTAGTATGCACGGCAATGAGCAGTTCTTC. As protein: CASSMHGNEQFF.

This chain joins TRBV9 and TRBJ2-1; 10 bases are shared with TRBD1. V shed 0 bases and J 8 bases; nucleotides not matched to a gene: 8. Germline CDR1 is SGDLS and CDR2 is YYNGEE. This CDR3 is built from 16 residues. CDR3 bases: TGTGCCAGCAGCGTAGGTGGGGACAGGGGTGCGGATGAGCAGTTCTTC. Encoded protein: CASSVGGDRGADEQFF.

This chain links TRBV6-1 with TRBJ2-7; 12 nucleotides line up with TRBD2. Per germline, CDR1 MNHNS and CDR2 SASEGT. Losses at the gene ends were 6 bases for V and 4 bases for J; bases not matched to a gene: 4. This CDR3 region has 14 residues. This chain's CDR3 is CASSLAGGGYEQYF. In DNA, the CDR3 is TGTGCCAGCAGCCTAGCGGGAGGGGGGTACGAGCAGTACTTC.

The chain joins TRBV7-6 to TRBJ2-7; D is unclear. In germline, CDR1 is SGHVS, CDR2 FNYEAQ. The CDR3 has 14 residues. The V end was cut by 5 bases, the J end by 3 bases, with 14 bases between. The DNA for the CDR3 is TGTGCCAGCAGCCCTAGGCCGACGGACTACGAGCAGTACTTC. Protein sequence: CASSPRPTDYEQYF. Combining the CDR3 with reference TRBV7-6 and TRBJ2-7 gives the whole variable domain GAGVSQSPRYKVTKRGQDVALRCDPISGHVSLYWYRQALGQGPEFLTYFNYEAQQDKSGLPNDRFSAERPEGSISTLTIQRTEQRDSAMYRCASSPRPTDYEQYFGPGTRLTVT.

The CDR3 DNA reads as TGTGCCAGCAGCCCTGACAGGGCCAACACCGGGGAGCTGTTTTTT. It is translated as CASSPDRANTGELFF. The chain has TRBV2 and TRBJ2-2; 7 nucleotides agree with TRBD1. The CDR3 is 15 amino acids. The germline V gene encodes CDR1 SNHLY and CDR2 FYNNEI. J lost 2 bases, V lost 6 bases, and 6 bases had no gene match.

The chain carries TRBV15 and TRBJ2-5; 8 bases line up with TRBD2. Trimming at V came to 0 bases and at J to 7 bases, leaving 7 bases not matched to a gene. CDR1 is LNHNV and CDR2 is YYDKDF in the germline V gene (reference sequence). This CDR3 has 15 amino acids. This CDR3 is CATSRDQAGEVTQYF. CDR3 DNA: TGTGCCACCAGCAGAGATCAAGCGGGGGAGGTGACCCAGTACTTC.

Many counts were recorded for this clone. This chain uses TRBV7-3 with TRBJ2-2, with 7 positions matching TRBD2. The CDR3 has 15 residues. V gave up 4 bases and J gave up 6 bases; unmatched junction bases: 8. CDR1 and CDR2 (germline): SGHTA, FQGTGA. CDR3 protein: CASSSASGTAGELFF. CDR3 coding DNA: TGTGCCAGCAGCTCGGCGAGCGGGACGGCCGGGGAGCTGTTTTTT.

This chain connects TRBV4-2 to TRBJ1-1, with D hard to call. This CDR3 has 13 residues. CDR1 and CDR2 from the germline V gene are LGHNA and YNFKEQ. V was clipped by 2 bases and J by 2 bases, with 6 bases between them. CDR3 in amino acids: CASSQTPNTEAFF. The CDR3 bases are TGTGCCAGCAGCCAAACTCCCAACACTGAAGCTTTCTTT.

The genes are TRBV13 and TRBJ1-1; perhaps TRBD1 as D (5 bases). This CDR3 has 12 amino acids. V gave up 7 bases and J gave up 4 bases, with 10 bases separating them. CDR1 is PRHDT, CDR2 FYEKMQ, per germline (reference sequence). The DNA for the CDR3 is TGTGCCAGCACAGGGTGGGGCACTGAAGCTTTCTTT. Translated: CASTGWGTEAFF.